Given below is one TCR beta chain in context. V was shortened by 6 bases and J by 4 bases, with 15 bases between the two germline ends. This CDR3 is built from 14 residues. CDR1 MGHDK and CDR2 SYGVNS come from the germline V gene. In TCRdb, the RT-PCR reads were re-called with MiXCR into one record per CDR3 protein. Here the sample spans hundreds of thousands of distinct CDR3 sequences, over 12% being singletons. Material for sequencing was memory CD4+ T cells from blood. This TCR derives from a female donor in good health, serving as a healthy control. V and J are TRBV25-1 and TRBJ1-1, with a weak D call TRBD1 (6 bases). Written as DNA, the CDR3 is TGTGCCAGCAGACAACAGGGTGAGGGCACTGAAGCTTTCTTT. Translation: CASRQQGEGTEAFF. Supplemented by reference TRBV25-1 and TRBJ1-1, the full variable domain reads EADIYQTPRYLVIGTGKKITLECSQTMGHDKMYWYQQDPGMELHLIHYSYGVNSTEKGDLSSESTVSRIRTEHFPLTLESARPSHTSQYLCASRQQGEGTEAFFGQGTRLTVV.